The rows below give T cell receptor beta chains drawn from one sample of a study of blood T cells in healthy people across ages. MiXCR, run by TCRdb on the 5' RACE reads, gives a single entry per CDR3 protein. The sample lists some 550,000 distinct CDR3 sequences; around half were seen once. The sequencing sample was made of blood. These receptors were taken from a man aged 80 or over in good health. The CDR3 runs from the conserved cysteine through the conserved F or W. The D gene is left open where the match is weak. Clone size appears in some rows only: once, few, many, or a class for an expanded clone.

CDR3aa: CASSSGPPGTGGSYEQYF; CDR3nt: TGTGCCAGCAGCTCCGGGCCACCCGGGACAGGGGGATCCTACGAGCAGTACTTC; v_gene: TRBV7-6; j_gene: TRBJ2-7; d_gene: TRBD1; abundance: many
CDR3aa: CASSAGTGSSYNEQFF; CDR3nt: TGTGCCAGCAGTGCGGGGACTGGGAGCTCCTACAATGAGCAGTTCTTC; v_gene: TRBV2; j_gene: TRBJ2-1; d_gene: -; abundance: -
CDR3aa: CAISAGAGSNQPQHF; CDR3nt: TGTGCCATCAGTGCAGGGGCGGGTAGCAATCAGCCCCAGCATTTT; v_gene: TRBV10-3; j_gene: TRBJ1-5; d_gene: -; abundance: -
CDR3aa: CASSQVPRRRVQETQYF; CDR3nt: TGTGCCAGCAGCCAAGTCCCCAGGCGCAGGGTACAAGAGACCCAGTACTTC; v_gene: TRBV4-2; j_gene: TRBJ2-5; d_gene: -; abundance: -
CDR3aa: CASGQRTGNYGYTF; CDR3nt: TGTGCCAGCGGTCAACGGACAGGGAACTATGGCTACACCTTC; v_gene: TRBV2; j_gene: TRBJ1-2; d_gene: TRBD1; abundance: -
CDR3aa: CASSQEPQGGEQFF; CDR3nt: TGTGCCAGCAGCCAAGAGCCCCAGGGGGGCGAGCAGTTCTTC; v_gene: TRBV3-1; j_gene: TRBJ2-1; d_gene: -; abundance: few
CDR3aa: CASSLTNGGPGELFF; CDR3nt: TGTGCCAGCAGCTTGACCAACGGGGGTCCCGGGGAGCTGTTTTTT; v_gene: TRBV5-8; j_gene: TRBJ2-2; d_gene: -; abundance: -
CDR3aa: CSARDLETGDGYGYTF; CDR3nt: TGCAGTGCTAGAGATCTGGAGACAGGGGACGGCTATGGCTACACCTTC; v_gene: TRBV20-1; j_gene: TRBJ1-2; d_gene: TRBD1; abundance: few
CDR3aa: CALERGLAGDQETQYF; CDR3nt: TGTGCCTTGGAACGAGGCCTAGCGGGGGACCAAGAGACCCAGTACTTC; v_gene: TRBV30; j_gene: TRBJ2-5; d_gene: TRBD2; abundance: -
CDR3aa: CAISEDSDTQYF; CDR3nt: TGTGCCATCAGTGAGGATTCAGATACGCAGTATTTT; v_gene: TRBV10-3; j_gene: TRBJ2-3; d_gene: -; abundance: -
CDR3aa: CASSPDSFSYNSPLHF; CDR3nt: TGTGCCAGCTCACCAGACAGTTTTTCCTATAATTCACCCCTCCACTTT; v_gene: TRBV18; j_gene: TRBJ1-6; d_gene: -; abundance: -
CDR3aa: CSATRTGIHQPQHF; CDR3nt: TGCAGTGCTACCCGGACAGGGATTCATCAGCCCCAGCATTTT; v_gene: TRBV20-1; j_gene: TRBJ1-5; d_gene: TRBD1; abundance: -
CDR3aa: CAISPLGGSGYTF; CDR3nt: TGTGCCATCAGCCCCTTGGGCGGGTCGGGCTACACCTTC; v_gene: TRBV10-3; j_gene: TRBJ1-2; d_gene: -; abundance: many
CDR3aa: CASSLVPGQGAADTQYF; CDR3nt: TGTGCCAGCAGCTTAGTACCGGGACAGGGGGCTGCAGATACGCAGTATTTT; v_gene: TRBV7-9; j_gene: TRBJ2-3; d_gene: TRBD1; abundance: few
CDR3aa: CASSQDHVNEQFF; CDR3nt: TGCGCCAGCAGCCAAGATCATGTGAATGAGCAGTTCTTC; v_gene: TRBV4-3; j_gene: TRBJ2-1; d_gene: -; abundance: few
CDR3aa: CSARDVRSSYNSPLHF; CDR3nt: TGCAGTGCTAGAGATGTACGGAGCTCCTATAACTCACCCCTCCACTTT; v_gene: TRBV20-1; j_gene: TRBJ1-6; d_gene: -; abundance: -
CDR3aa: CASSRGLAGGITDTQYF; CDR3nt: TGTGCCAGCAGCCGAGGACTAGCGGGGGGAATAACAGATACGCAGTATTTT; v_gene: TRBV3-1; j_gene: TRBJ2-3; d_gene: TRBD2; abundance: once
CDR3aa: CSARDRGQAEREQYF; CDR3nt: TGCAGTGCTAGAGATCGGGGACAGGCTGAGAGGGAGCAGTACTTC; v_gene: TRBV20-1; j_gene: TRBJ2-7; d_gene: TRBD1; abundance: -
CDR3aa: CASSLLGGTHMYEQFF; CDR3nt: TGTGCCAGCAGCTTACTCGGGGGGACTCATATGTATGAGCAGTTCTTC; v_gene: TRBV7-2; j_gene: TRBJ2-1; d_gene: TRBD2; abundance: few
CDR3aa: CASSARWGLGEQYF; CDR3nt: TGTGCCAGCAGCGCCCGATGGGGGTTGGGCGAGCAGTACTTC; v_gene: TRBV7-8; j_gene: TRBJ2-7; d_gene: -; abundance: -
CDR3aa: CASSTHRTGELFF; CDR3nt: TGTGCCAGCAGCACGCACAGGACCGGGGAGCTGTTTTTT; v_gene: TRBV7-2; j_gene: TRBJ2-2; d_gene: -; abundance: -
CDR3aa: CSARLLPLDEQLF; CDR3nt: TGCAGTGCTAGGCTCCTCCCTCTCGATGAGCAGTTGTTC; v_gene: TRBV20-1; j_gene: TRBJ2-1; d_gene: -; abundance: -
CDR3aa: CASSVAGTGGRADTQYF; CDR3nt: TGTGCCAGCAGCGTAGCCGGGACAGGGGGCCGCGCAGATACGCAGTATTTT; v_gene: TRBV9; j_gene: TRBJ2-3; d_gene: TRBD1; abundance: few
CDR3aa: CASSQTVGGYTF; CDR3nt: TGTGCCAGCAGCCAGACGGTGGGCGGCTACACCTTC; v_gene: TRBV3-1; j_gene: TRBJ1-2; d_gene: -; abundance: -
CDR3aa: CASSRAGGGIRETQYF; CDR3nt: TGTGCCAGCAGCCGGGCTGGCGGGGGGATTAGAGAGACCCAGTACTTC; v_gene: TRBV7-2; j_gene: TRBJ2-5; d_gene: TRBD2; abundance: -
CDR3aa: CSARDAAGGARAKNIQYF; CDR3nt: TGCAGTGCTAGAGACGCGGCTGGAGGGGCGCGGGCCAAAAACATTCAGTACTTC; v_gene: TRBV20-1; j_gene: TRBJ2-4; d_gene: -; abundance: few
CDR3aa: CASQRQDSYNEQFF; CDR3nt: TGTGCCAGCCAAAGACAGGACTCCTACAATGAGCAGTTCTTC; v_gene: TRBV21-1; j_gene: TRBJ2-1; d_gene: -; abundance: few
CDR3aa: CASYSGRAQNEQYF; CDR3nt: TGTGCCAGCTATAGCGGGAGGGCCCAGAACGAGCAGTACTTC; v_gene: TRBV7-2; j_gene: TRBJ2-7; d_gene: TRBD2; abundance: -
CDR3aa: CASSPPGGLGSEKLFF; CDR3nt: TGCGCCAGCAGCCCGCCCGGCGGTCTTGGATCCGAAAAACTGTTTTTT; v_gene: TRBV5-1; j_gene: TRBJ1-4; d_gene: -; abundance: few
CDR3aa: CASSPREPSTDTQYF; CDR3nt: TGTGCCAGCAGTCCCCGGGAGCCTAGCACAGATACGCAGTATTTT; v_gene: TRBV6-5; j_gene: TRBJ2-3; d_gene: -; abundance: many
CDR3aa: CASSLTDTYGQYF; CDR3nt: TGCGCCAGCAGCTTGACAGATACCTACGGGCAGTACTTC; v_gene: TRBV5-1; j_gene: TRBJ2-7; d_gene: -; abundance: -
CDR3aa: CASSSAYGYTF; CDR3nt: TGTGCCAGCAGTTCGGCCTATGGCTACACCTTC; v_gene: TRBV6-2/TRBV6-3; j_gene: TRBJ1-2; d_gene: -; abundance: few
CDR3aa: CSARGGVRADTQYF; CDR3nt: TGCAGTGCTAGAGGGGGGGTTAGGGCAGATACGCAGTATTTT; v_gene: TRBV20-1; j_gene: TRBJ2-3; d_gene: -; abundance: -
CDR3aa: CSVARQGGGYTF; CDR3nt: TGCAGCGTTGCTCGACAGGGTGGCGGCTACACCTTC; v_gene: TRBV29-1; j_gene: TRBJ1-2; d_gene: TRBD1; abundance: few
CDR3aa: CASIPREGLAGEQYF; CDR3nt: TGTGCCAGCATCCCCAGAGAGGGGCTGGCGGGCGAGCAGTACTTC; v_gene: TRBV6-2/TRBV6-3; j_gene: TRBJ2-7; d_gene: -; abundance: -
CDR3aa: CASSLEAGGLAGGIVTDTQYF; CDR3nt: TGTGCCAGCAGCTTAGAAGCCGGGGGACTAGCGGGAGGTATCGTCACAGATACGCAGTATTTT; v_gene: TRBV7-6; j_gene: TRBJ2-3; d_gene: TRBD2; abundance: -
CDR3aa: CAWSSPGRGGQPQHF; CDR3nt: TGTGCCTGGAGTTCCCCGGGACGGGGGGGTCAGCCCCAGCATTTT; v_gene: TRBV30; j_gene: TRBJ1-5; d_gene: -; abundance: -